The source of this T cell receptor beta chain is a study of cytomegalovirus exposure and HLA in healthy donors. The length of the CDR3 is 18 residues. From germline, CDR1 is LGHNA and CDR2 YSLEER. Trimming pared 0 bases from V and 0 bases from J, leaving 15 bases between. Primers for the PCR totalled 60 Vbeta and 13 Jbeta. The method was immunoSEQ multiplex PCR; TCRdb's version includes in-frame clones alone and lacks a portion of them. The table records 150,000 to 200,000 clones, 70% to 80% of them present only once. This clone was detected a few times. This clonotype was sampled from a man aged 18 to 30 in good health and CMV-seropositive. Sequencing used PBMCs. This chain connects TRBV4-3 to TRBJ2-4; D is possibly TRBD2 (5 bases). The CDR3 sequence: CASSQEDRGRSAKNIQYF. The DNA for the CDR3 is TGCGCCAGCAGCCAAGAGGATCGGGGTCGGTCAGCCAAAAACATTCAGTACTTC.